This TCR beta chain came from a study of blood T cell repertoires in COVID-19. This CDR3 region has 13 residues. Trimming removed 8 bases from V and 5 bases from J; junction bases left unmatched: 6. The table came from immunoSEQ multiplex PCR; TCRdb's copy has only in-frame clones and leaves some out. The data show about 80,000 clones, with around 81% seen just once and 15% to 20% held by the top ten. This chain connects TRBV12-3 or TRBV12-4 to TRBJ2-5, with 9 nucleotides matching TRBD1. The source material was peripheral blood. This sequence was found in a human donor in a cohort sampled during active COVID-19. CDR3 protein: CASGGQGGETQYF. CDR3 nucleotide sequence: TGTGCCAGCGGGGGACAGGGTGGCGAGACCCAGTACTTC.